Only a few counts were recorded for the clone carrying this T cell receptor (beta chain). Its cognate antigen is unknown. V dropped 0 bases and J dropped 7; count of bases not matched to a gene: 2. The germline CDR1 and CDR2 sequences are SGDLS and YYNGEE. The CDR3 runs 13 residues. Time point defined: newly diagnosed GD, antithyroid drugs for less than 3 months. Isolated PBMC RNA provided the starting material for the TCR library. The patients were drawn from one endocrinology department in Xi'an, China. This sample was included in a study of regulatory T cells in long-lasting Graves disease. Looking at the study overall: The antithyroid drugs taken by newly diagnosed Graves' patients had been used for under 3 months.

Study-wide findings and caveats: Persistent disease samples used TRBV28, TRBJ1-2 and TRBJ2-5 preferentially.

Combining iRepertoire HTBI primers with Arm-PCR of CDR3 regions, the authors built TCR beta libraries. One entry per CDR3 protein, called by TCRdb with MiXCR from the multiplex PCR reads. The table shows approximately 400,000 distinct CDR3 sequences, with about 15% occurring only once. This same sample was also part of a study on T cells in Graves' hyperthyroidism and ophthalmopathy.

V and J are TRBV9 and TRBJ2-7; 9 bases align to TRBD2. The sample was peripheral blood mononuclear cells (PBMCs), taken at new diagnosis, from a patient treated with antithyroid drugs. The sequence was obtained from a woman aged 40 to 49 with Graves disease. CDR3: CASSVGLAGEQYF. CDR3 in DNA: TGTGCCAGCAGCGTAGGTCTAGCGGGAGAGCAGTACTTC.